These T cell receptor beta chains were read from a single sample in a study of shared clonotypes between healthy human individuals. TCRdb's table, derived via immunoSEQ multiplex PCR, lists solely in-frame clones and lacks some. The repertoire has approximately 1.5 million clones, approximately 98.5% of them found once; the top ten carry 0.36%. The sample consisted of naive CD4+ T cells sorted from blood. These receptors all come from a young man in good health. The CDR3 runs from the conserved cysteine through the conserved F or W. A D gene is named only where the DNA matches it firmly. Some rows mark clone size as missing; the rest say once, few, many or name a class of expanded clone.

cdr3_nt cdr3_aa d_call j_call clone_size v_call
TGTGCCACCAGCAGAAAGGGACAGGAAGAGACCCAGTACTTC CATSRKGQEETQYF TRBD1 TRBJ2-5 NA TRBV15
TGCGCCAGCAGCACCCCAGGCGGTCCAAGGGCCCAGTACTTC CASSTPGGPRAQYF NA TRBJ2-5 NA TRBV5-1
TGCGCCAGCAGCGTTTACAGGGCTAGCACTGAAGCTTTCTTT CASSVYRASTEAFF NA TRBJ1-1 NA TRBV5-1
TGCGCCAGCAGCTTGGGGTCAGGGAGGACCTACAATGAGCAGTTCTTC CASSLGSGRTYNEQFF NA TRBJ2-1 NA TRBV5-1
TGTGCCAGCAGCGCCCTCCCGGAGTCAGATACGCAGTATTTT CASSALPESDTQYF NA TRBJ2-3 NA TRBV7-3
TGTGCCAGCTCACCAAAGCGGGACCTACAAGAGACCCAGTACTTC CASSPKRDLQETQYF TRBD2 TRBJ2-5 NA TRBV18
TGTGCCAGCAGCCACCTGGGACCAGCGGCGGGTAATATTCAGTACTTC CASSHLGPAAGNIQYF NA TRBJ2-4 NA TRBV14
TGTGCCAGTAACATCCGACGGGGGAGCAATCAGCCCCAGCATTTT CASNIRRGSNQPQHF NA TRBJ1-5 NA TRBV19
TGCGCCAGCAGTGAGTCGCTGGGACTACCTACTGAGCAGTACTTC CASSESLGLPTEQYF TRBD2 TRBJ2-7 NA TRBV10-1
TGTGCCAGTAGTATCCCAGGGGGTGCCTATGGCTACACCTTC CASSIPGGAYGYTF TRBD1 TRBJ1-2 NA TRBV19
TGCGCCAGCAGCCAACTGGGTGCTAACTATGGCTACACCTTC CASSQLGANYGYTF NA TRBJ1-2 NA TRBV4-1
TGCAGCGTCCAAGGACGGCCCAATCAGCCCCAGCATTTT CSVQGRPNQPQHF NA TRBJ1-5 NA TRBV29-1
TGTGCCAGCAGATCCCGGGACAGCGTCTCTTACGAGCAGTACTTC CASRSRDSVSYEQYF TRBD1 TRBJ2-7 NA TRBV6-1
TGCGCCAGCAGCCAGAGAGCGGGGAGGGTTTACAATGAGCAGTTCTTC CASSQRAGRVYNEQFF TRBD2 TRBJ2-1 NA TRBV5-1
TGCGCCAGCAGTGAAATGGTCGGAATGAACACTGAAGCTTTCTTT CASSEMVGMNTEAFF NA TRBJ1-1 NA TRBV10-1
TGTGCTAAGGAGGGACAGGCATCCTACGAGCAGTACTTC CAKEGQASYEQYF TRBD1 TRBJ2-7 NA TRBV19
TGTGCCTGGAGTGTTCGGGGACAGTCTAGCGCTTTCTTT CAWSVRGQSSAFF TRBD1 TRBJ1-1 NA TRBV30
TGTGCCAGCAGCTTAGGAGCGGGAGTGACCCAGTACTTC CASSLGAGVTQYF TRBD2 TRBJ2-5 NA TRBV7-9
TGTGCCAGCAGTGAACAGCTTGGGCCGGGTGGAAACACCATATATTTT CASSEQLGPGGNTIYF NA TRBJ1-3 NA TRBV2
TGTGCCAGCACCCCACGACAGGGTCGCACCGGGGAGCTGTTTTTT CASTPRQGRTGELFF TRBD1 TRBJ2-2 NA TRBV6-5
TGCAGCGTGAAAGACACTTCAACTAATGAAAAACTGTTTTTT CSVKDTSTNEKLFF NA TRBJ1-4 NA TRBV29-1
TGTGCCAGCTCACCTCTCAGCGGGACGGCTTACCAAGAGACCCAGTACTTC CASSPLSGTAYQETQYF TRBD2 TRBJ2-5 NA TRBV18
TGCGCCAGCGCGACAGGGGAAAGAACTGAAGCTTTCTTT CASATGERTEAFF TRBD1 TRBJ1-1 NA TRBV5-1
TGTGCCAGCAGCTTGGTCGCGAATGAGCAGTTCTTC CASSLVANEQFF NA TRBJ2-1 NA TRBV5-6
TGTGCCAGCAGTTCCGGAGGGACCTACAATGAGCAGTTCTTC CASSSGGTYNEQFF NA TRBJ2-1 NA TRBV28
TGTGCCACCAGCAGAAATTCCCCCGGGACGGTCTCCTACAATGAGCAGTTCTTC CATSRNSPGTVSYNEQFF NA TRBJ2-1 NA TRBV15
TGTGCCAGCAGCGTCAGGACTAGCGGGAGTTTAAGCTCCTACAATGAGCAGTTCTTC CASSVRTSGSLSSYNEQFF TRBD2 TRBJ2-1 NA TRBV9
TGTGCCAGCAGTCCCCGGCGGACAGGGGGACCAGATACGCAGTATTTT CASSPRRTGGPDTQYF TRBD1 TRBJ2-3 NA TRBV28
TGTGCCTGGAGTGTCGCGGCAGGAAACACCATATATTTT CAWSVAAGNTIYF NA TRBJ1-3 once TRBV30
TGTGCCACGGCGGGACAGCTCTATGGCTACACCTTC CATAGQLYGYTF TRBD1 TRBJ1-2 NA TRBV10-3
TGTGCCAGCAGTTTGAAGTTCTACGAGCAGTACTTC CASSLKFYEQYF NA TRBJ2-7 NA TRBV28
TGTGCCAGCAGCCAAGAAGCCCTAGAAGAGACCCAGTACTTC CASSQEALEETQYF NA TRBJ2-5 NA TRBV14
TGTGCCAGCAGCGTAGAACCTGCCCTAGAGGGGCAGTTCTTC CASSVEPALEGQFF NA TRBJ2-1 NA TRBV9
TGTGCCAGCAGCTCTTCTCTCAGGGTCGGCGAGCAGTACTTC CASSSSLRVGEQYF NA TRBJ2-7 once TRBV7-2
TGTGCCAGCTCACCCACCGACCAGACAGATACGCAGTATTTT CASSPTDQTDTQYF NA TRBJ2-3 NA TRBV18
TGTGCCAGCAGCTTACAGGGTTTCCCCACAGATACGCAGTATTTT CASSLQGFPTDTQYF NA TRBJ2-3 once TRBV27
TGTGCCAGCAGTAGACAGGGCGGGGGATACGAGCAGTACTTC CASSRQGGGYEQYF NA TRBJ2-7 NA TRBV28
TGTGCCAGCAGTTCAGACAGGAAAGTCAACTATGGCTACACCTTC CASSSDRKVNYGYTF NA TRBJ1-2 NA TRBV7-2
TGTGCCAGCTCACCAGGGGAAAACCACTATGGCTACACCTTC CASSPGENHYGYTF NA TRBJ1-2 once TRBV18
TGTGCCAGCAGCTTTGAGATAGACAGGGGGCTAGATACGCAGTATTTT CASSFEIDRGLDTQYF TRBD1 TRBJ2-3 NA TRBV11-2
TGTGCCAGCAGAGAGCACGGACTAGCGGGAGGGACCCCCGGGGAGCAGTACTTC CASREHGLAGGTPGEQYF TRBD2 TRBJ2-7 NA TRBV28
TGTGCCAGTGGGACAGAGAACCTTCAGCCCCAGCATTTT CASGTENLQPQHF TRBD1 TRBJ1-5 NA TRBV2
TGTGCCAGCAGGGACCCCGGCCACGAGCAGTACTTC CASRDPGHEQYF NA TRBJ2-7 NA TRBV25-1
TGTGCCAGCAGTTACGAGGGGCCGACTGACAATGAGCAGTTCTTC CASSYEGPTDNEQFF NA TRBJ2-1 NA TRBV6-5
TGTGCCAGCTCACTACACGTAACGGGACAGAACTATGGCTACACCTTC CASSLHVTGQNYGYTF TRBD1 TRBJ1-2 NA TRBV18
TGTGCCAGCAGCTCCAACTTACTCGGGGAAAAACTGTTTTTT CASSSNLLGEKLFF NA TRBJ1-4 NA TRBV5-8
TGTGCCAGCAGCCAGGCTTTTGGCAGGGAGAGTCAGCCCCAGCATTTT CASSQAFGRESQPQHF NA TRBJ1-5 once TRBV14
TGTGCCAGCAGTTTCCGAGGGGTGGGGCCCTACGAGCAGTACTTC CASSFRGVGPYEQYF NA TRBJ2-7 once TRBV28
TGTGCCAGCGACTCAGGGGGAGGAAATGAAAAACTGTTTTTT CASDSGGGNEKLFF TRBD1 TRBJ1-4 NA TRBV28
TGTGCCATCTCGGGGCCTCAATACGGTGGCTACACCTTC CAISGPQYGGYTF NA TRBJ1-2 NA TRBV10-3
TGTGCCAGCAGCCGACAGGGGACTTTCTACAATGAGCAGTTCTTC CASSRQGTFYNEQFF TRBD1 TRBJ2-1 NA TRBV9